The entry below describes one T cell receptor (beta chain). Its binding antigen is unknown. The input lacks base qualities; no much larger clone sits a single base away. Relative to germline, V is 11 bases shorter and J is 6 bases shorter, with 16 bases between their ends. The CDR3 has 12 amino acids, counting the end cysteine and phenylalanine. The DNA shown is the 36-base CDR3, in frame from base 1. From a lookup of the germline V gene, CDR1 and CDR2 are KGHDR and SFDVKD. The source of the sample is a study of T-cell memory formation after mild COVID-19 (dated by TCRdb to the early 2020s). Some background on the complete study: TCR sequence clusters from the two donors were found to be largely donor specific. Longitudinal TCRalpha and TCRbeta repertoire sequencing tracked T-cell clones expanding and contracting after mild COVID-19 in a couple of donors. The cohort comprised two young, previously healthy adult volunteers, one female and one male.

The sequencer listed for this sample is Illumina NovaSeq 6000. TCRalpha and TCRbeta cDNA libraries were constructed by 5'RACE with constant-segment primers, with sample barcodes and unique molecular identifiers being introduced. RNA was extracted from every sample with Trizol reagent. The libraries were amplified in two PCR steps, and the second step added a second sample barcode and Illumina TruSeq adapters. Sequencing of the libraries was done on an Illumina NovaSeq, producing 2 x 150 bp paired-end reads. The original methods were these. The reads were demultiplexed and collapsed into UMI-guided consensus sequences using migec v1.2.7. Using mixcr v2.1.11, the UMI consensuses were aligned to TRA and TRB V and J templates and assembled into clonotypes. A clonotype was counted as expanded or contracted only if both edgeR and NoisET called the change significant, with noise models trained on biological replicates. For edgeR calls, the cutoffs were a false discovery rate-adjusted p below 0.01 and a log2 fold-change threshold of 1. PCA with hierarchical clustering of max-normalized trajectories of the 1000 most abundant clonotypes was used as exploratory dynamics analysis. Separately sequenced CD4+ and CD8+ repertoires were used to assign the CD4 or CD8 phenotype of responding clones. TCRdb reworked the public reads: Q25 trimming with fastp, MiXCR clone assembly, productive beta chains retained. Each CDR3 protein gets just one entry, which takes the most common genes and DNA from the rows behind it. For this entry, the V and J calls and clone size follow TCRdb and not the study's own pipeline. Recorded for this sample are 550,000 to 600,000 distinct CDR3 sequences; about a fifth of them occurred a single time. Around 7.7% of the sample rests with the top ten.

Ficoll-Paque density gradient centrifugation was the method used to isolate PBMCs. The full study reports these points: SARS-CoV-2 specificity was not confirmed for the second-wave clones peaking on day 37. Clones contracting from day 15 to 85 had balanced CD4/CD8 phenotypes, while a second wave expanding from day 15 to 37 was biased towards CD4+. The study covered only two mild cases, and larger cohorts including severe cases with pre-infection samples were considered necessary. Some responding clones were detected in pre-infection memory, suggesting pre-existing cross-reactive memory T cells joined the SARS-CoV-2 response. Contracting CD4+ clones were located mainly in the CM and EM memory subsets, whereas CD8+ clones were found to be enriched in EMRA.

The sequence links TRBV24-1 to TRBJ2-7, with the identity of the D gene unclear. Material: PBMCs or a T cell subset sorted from them (not recorded which). This clonotype was obtained from an adult woman who had mild COVID-19 (a few samples of this study predate the infection). The sample titles of this study are shuffled in the database, so cell type and time point are left out; the donor was told from shared clones. The DNA sequence reads TGTGCCATAGTGGGCCCTGCTGGCGAGCAGTACTTC. Its product reads: CAIVGPAGEQYF.